The entry below gives a single T cell receptor (beta chain) sequence along with its context. The entry originates in a study of Ad26.COV2.S vaccination and SARS-CoV-2 variants. Treatment noted: about 20 received Ad26.COV2.S at low or high dose, single or two shots; roughly five received placebo; per-sample allocation not given. Sampling was done on day 63 after the first vaccine or placebo injection. Ad26.COV2.S expressed prefusion-stabilized spike from the original Wuhan strain. Libraries were prepared by immunoSEQ multiplex PCR; TCRdb keeps only in-frame clonotypes and omits some of them. The sample shows around 450,000 clones, 75% to 90% of them seen only once. The receptor comes from a person between 18 and 59 years old who received the Ad26.COV2.S COVID-19 vaccine or a placebo. Sequencing used peripheral blood, obtained in a trial of Ad26.COV2.S vaccine versus placebo.

Here the CDR3 reads CASSRWGGANEQFF. DNA of the CDR3: TGCGCCAGCAGCCGCTGGGGGGGGGCAAATGAGCAGTTCTTC. The chain employs TRBV5-1 and TRBJ2-1; TRBD2 is a possible D gene (7 bases). With 4 bases removed from V and 7 bases from J, the gap between germline ends came to 15 bases. The CDR3 totals 14 residues. Germline CDR1 SGHRS, CDR2 YFSETQ.